This TCR beta chain was captured by sequencing in a study of cytomegalovirus exposure and HLA in healthy donors (dated by TCRdb to about 2017). Study-wide context: An earlier analysis of roughly 500 of the donors reported approximately 300 Gb of sequence data and some 120 million unique TCR beta sequences from some 180 million T cells. An early release covering around 630 HLA-typed donors comprised 250 to 350 gigabases of sequencing data and tens of millions of unique TCR sequences. Of the 300 to 500 genotyped donors, less than 90% were placed in the genetic ancestry cluster associated with self-reported Caucasian donors. The study aimed to test whether signatures of past pathogen exposure could be identified by cataloging public T cell receptors. The T cell repertoires of several hundred subjects were profiled by immunosequencing and related to cytomegalovirus serostatus. Besides the first cohort of roughly 700 subjects, a separate validation cohort made up of over 100 different subjects was used. High-throughput TCR immunosequencing, statistical association of individual TCRs with disease status, and machine learning were combined to predict cytomegalovirus infection status. To study patterns of TCR occurrence, a later analysis re-analyzed previously published TCR beta repertoires from 500 to 850 donors and added high-resolution HLA genotyping. Rather than drawing on any new phenotypic data, the later analysis identified candidate immune exposures from TCR beta sequences and the way those sequences occurred across donors. In an earlier analysis of several hundred of the donors, high-throughput TCR beta sequencing was used to judge whether each TCR beta V gene segment behaved as functional or pseudogenic. Donor age, sex, ethnicity and CMV serostatus were compiled together with the repertoire data. In a later genetic analysis, genome-wide SNP genotypes for about 55% of the roughly 670 donors were used, and that subset was treated as a discovery cohort. All discovery cohort repertoires had been generated using a single sequencing platform. HLA typing included class I and class II loci at four-digit resolution. Typing coverage differed by locus: A, B, C, DRB1 and DQB1 were typed in roughly 629-630 donors, DQA1 in about 550, DPA1 in some 570, and DPB1 in just under 490. Roughly 5 DR-DQ haplotypes were handled as single units for association and clustering, since linkage in the cohort was strong. On average, roughly 240,000 unique TCR beta nucleotide sequences were sequenced per donor among some 420 genotyped donors of the cohort, with 15% to 20% of those sequences being non-productive. What the study reported, not specific to this receptor: According to a later analysis, parvovirus B19, influenza, CMV and Epstein-Barr virus appeared linked to several top co-occurrence clusters. In a later analysis, HLA-associated TCR beta chains were found to be more clonally expanded and to have lower generation probabilities than equally common non-associated chains. According to the authors, the approach could potentially be generalized to other disease states and immunological phenotypes. Cytomegalovirus status was reported to be diagnosed by the classifier with high specificity and sensitivity in both the original and validation cohorts. A later genetic analysis reported fewer N-insertions in productive TCRs among donors in an Asian-associated ancestry cluster than the 666-donor mean. The study gave a list of about 160 TCR beta chains associated with cytomegalovirus. Only TCR beta chains were sequenced in this cohort, and the absence of alpha or paired-chain data limited detectable features. Most CMV-associated TCR beta chains appeared to be HLA-restricted in a later analysis, and the HLA associations seemed to be driven largely by CMV exposure. An earlier analysis of approximately 500 of the donors showed that most TCR beta V segments appeared in productive rearrangements either about 90% or about 30% of the time, which broadly matched IMGT annotations. Across donors, most TCR sequences were observed very rarely, whereas some public TCRs were present in many individuals. The earlier analysis of approximately 560 of the donors excluded approximately 17 rarely observed V segments, including chromosome 9 orphons, because counts were too low. Some IMGT-functional V segments, including TRBV6-2 and TRBV6-3, could not be distinguished by the 87-base-pair reads and were therefore excluded. Roughly uniform sequencing depth across donors was assumed in presence/absence analyses, although this assumption may not hold. A further reported finding was that TCR beta sequences accurately predicted the HLA-A and HLA-B alleles for most subjects in the first cohort. When HLA alleles, especially DR and DQ, strongly co-occurred, attributing TCR associations to individual alleles was difficult. CMV serostatus was the only immune exposure information available for the cohort. In vitro tests confirmed that a few of the cytomegalovirus-associated TCR beta chains recognize cytomegalovirus antigens. A later genetic analysis associated a missense DCLRE1C variant with V-gene and J-gene trimming of TCR beta chains, and an independent cohort replicated the association. In a later analysis, TCR association rates were found to vary across HLA loci, with the most associated TCRs seen for DRB1 alleles and the fewest for HLA-C alleles. A cluster of highly shared sequence variants was judged likely to represent a technical artifact of the sequencing pipeline. Correlated functional status among segregating V segments might reflect linkage disequilibrium, but an unknown experimental factor could not be ruled out. A later analysis associated some 17,000 TCR beta sequences with specific HLA alleles at a false discovery rate of 0.05. Because HLA typing was unavailable for some donors at each locus, only the typed subset was used in association tests.

This clone showed up just a few times. Its antigen remains undetermined. No base quality information exists; no much larger clone differs at one position. The CDR3, cysteine through phenylalanine, is 18 amino acids long. The DNA shown is the 54-base CDR3, in frame from base 1. V is trimmed back by 4 bases and J by 6 bases, and the junction contains 17 bases that no gene match accounts for. The germline V gene yields SNHLY for CDR1 and FYNNEI for CDR2. The cohort comprised around 690 healthy bone marrow donors. At the time of sampling, all cohort members were nominally healthy, though unrecorded immune exposures were likely present. The donor tested CMV seropositive and was one of the 289 seropositive cohort members. Every donor gave a peripheral blood sample, and the peripheral blood mononuclear cells from that sample were used for TCR beta sequencing. The Qiagen DNeasy Blood Extraction Kit was used to extract genomic DNA from the blood cell samples.

The library was generated by the immunoSEQ multiplex PCR assay. A mixture of 60 forward primers for TCR Vbeta segments and 13 reverse primers for TCR Jbeta segments was used in the multiplex PCR. The CDR3 region of rearranged TCR beta genes was amplified from genomic DNA by a multiplex PCR assay. The Illumina HiSeq System was used to sequence the amplified TCR beta libraries as 87-base-pair reads. Concerning the study's data processing: In a later analysis, approximately 74 million unique TCR beta chains were counted across the 666 repertoires, and about 10 million of these chains were shared by at least two donors. Raw reads were error-corrected and collapsed into unique sequences by a nearest-neighbor algorithm in which closely related sequences were merged to remove PCR and sequencing errors. CDR3 sequences were aligned to IMGT reference sequences to assign V, D and J gene segments. Each retained sequence needed at least a six-nucleotide match to both a V gene segment and a J gene segment. A rearrangement counted as productive if the CDR3 had no stop codons and remained in frame with V and J, and every other rearrangement counted as non-productive. Following IMGT convention, CDR3 was defined as the stretch from the second conserved V-encoded cysteine up to the conserved J-encoded phenylalanine. In an earlier analysis of around 540 of the donors, sequences lacking an unambiguous match to a single V gene segment were excluded. An earlier analysis of 500 to 700 of the donors classified V segments as functional when productive rearrangements were above 56.7% and as segregating when the standard deviation between donors was above 5%. A statistical classification framework was built to diagnose cytomegalovirus status from the catalog of TCR beta chain sequences. In a later analysis, V and J genes were assigned by comparing TCR nucleotide sequences against IMGT/GENE-DB human TR gene sequences. Using the TCRdist pipeline, a later analysis assigned CDR3 sequences along with most-parsimonious VDJ recombination scenarios. A later analysis defined each TCR beta chain by its CDR3 amino acid sequence plus V-gene family, and excluded reads lacking a unique V-gene family. As a way to deal with suspected cross-contamination and a sequencing artifact, a later analysis dropped under 600 nucleotide sequences that were highly shared and had low generation probability. In a later analysis, a clonal expansion index for each public chain was calculated from normalized within-repertoire ranks of inferred template counts. In a later analysis, generation probabilities were computed using a VDJ recombination model fitted to out-of-frame rearrangements, and the results were checked against IGoR. A later analysis scored TCR-TCR, TCR-HLA and TCR-CMV co-occurrence with hypergeometric tests, applying a repertoire-size bias correction to TCR pairs. To estimate false discovery rates, a later analysis permuted the HLA or CMV assignments 20 times. In a later analysis, co-occurring TCRs were grouped using DBSCAN, with TCRdist sequence similarity added in when clustering inside HLA-allele-positive subsets. Co-occurrence clustering excluded repertoires with fewer than 30,000 or more than 120,000 public chains, plus five with anomalous nucleotide sharing. TCRdb carries this immuneACCESS record with in-frame sequences only. Its versions omit some clonotypes, under half of them owing to an unresolved V gene in the studies checked, with the rest unexplained. From that table come the V and J calls and clone size; the DNA was used to work out D and trimming. The table for this sample lists more than 100,000 clones; roughly four fifths of them were counted only once. The ten most abundant clones make up 3.3% of the sample.

The sequencing input was PBMCs. The clonotype originates from a woman younger than 45 in good health and CMV-seropositive. The chain is made from TRBV2 and TRBJ2-1; the junction holds 8 bases that match TRBD1. The DNA sequence is TGTGCCAGCAGTGTTGACAGGGGAACGACTGCCGGGACCAATGAGCAGTTCTTC. This codes for CASSVDRGTTAGTNEQFF.